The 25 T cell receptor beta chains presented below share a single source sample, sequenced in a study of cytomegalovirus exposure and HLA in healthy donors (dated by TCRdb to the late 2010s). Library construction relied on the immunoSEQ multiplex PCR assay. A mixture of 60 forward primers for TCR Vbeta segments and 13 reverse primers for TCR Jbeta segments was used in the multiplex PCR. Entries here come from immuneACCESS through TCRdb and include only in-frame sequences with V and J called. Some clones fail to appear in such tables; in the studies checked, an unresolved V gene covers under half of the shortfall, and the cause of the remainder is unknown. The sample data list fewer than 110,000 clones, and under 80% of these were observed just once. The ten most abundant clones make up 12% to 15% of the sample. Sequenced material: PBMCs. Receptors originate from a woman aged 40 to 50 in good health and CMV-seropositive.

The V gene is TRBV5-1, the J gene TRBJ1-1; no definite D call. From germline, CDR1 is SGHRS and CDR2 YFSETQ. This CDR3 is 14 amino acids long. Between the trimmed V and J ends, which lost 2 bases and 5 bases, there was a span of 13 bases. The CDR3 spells CASSLSLRETEAFF. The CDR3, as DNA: TGCGCCAGCAGCTTAAGCCTACGTGAAACTGAAGCTTTCTTT.

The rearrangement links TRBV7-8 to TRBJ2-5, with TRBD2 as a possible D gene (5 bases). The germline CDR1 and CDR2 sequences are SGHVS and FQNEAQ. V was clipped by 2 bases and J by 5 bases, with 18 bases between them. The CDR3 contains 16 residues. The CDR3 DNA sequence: TGTGCCAGCAGCTTACGTGAGGGTGGCCTACCGGAGACCCAGTACTTC. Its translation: CASSLREGGLPETQYF.

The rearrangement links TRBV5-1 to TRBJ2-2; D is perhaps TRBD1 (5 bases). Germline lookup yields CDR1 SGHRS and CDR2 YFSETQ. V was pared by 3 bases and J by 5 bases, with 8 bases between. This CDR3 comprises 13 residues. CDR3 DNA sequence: TGCGCCAGCAGCTGGCAGGGTACCGGGGAGCTGTTTTTT. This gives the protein CASSWQGTGELFF.

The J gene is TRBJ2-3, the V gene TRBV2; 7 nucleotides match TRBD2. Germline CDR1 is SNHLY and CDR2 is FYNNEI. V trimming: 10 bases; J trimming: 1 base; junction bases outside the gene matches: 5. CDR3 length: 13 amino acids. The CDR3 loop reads CATGLDRTDTQYF. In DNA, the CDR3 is TGTGCCACCGGACTAGATCGCACAGATACGCAGTATTTT. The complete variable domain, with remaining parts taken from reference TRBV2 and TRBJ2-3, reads EPEVTQTPSHQVTQMGQEVILRCVPISNHLYFYWYRQILGQKVEFLVSFYNNEISEKSEIFDDQFSVERPDGSNFTLKIRSTKLEDSAMYFCATGLDRTDTQYFGPGTRLTVL.

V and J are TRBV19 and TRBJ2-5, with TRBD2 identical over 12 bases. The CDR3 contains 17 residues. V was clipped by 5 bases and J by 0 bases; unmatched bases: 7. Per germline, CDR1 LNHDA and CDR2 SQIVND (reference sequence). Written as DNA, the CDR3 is TGTGCCAGTAGTGAAGATGGACTAGCGGGGAACCAAGAGACCCAGTACTTC. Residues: CASSEDGLAGNQETQYF.

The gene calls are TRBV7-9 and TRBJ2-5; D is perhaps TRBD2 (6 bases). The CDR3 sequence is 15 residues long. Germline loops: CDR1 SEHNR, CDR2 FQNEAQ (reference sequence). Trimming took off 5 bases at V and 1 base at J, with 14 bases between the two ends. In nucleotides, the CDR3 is TGTGCCAGCAGCCCAGTCGCGGGGCCCCAAGAGACCCAGTACTTC. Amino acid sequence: CASSPVAGPQETQYF.

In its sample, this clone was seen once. The chain's CDR3 is CASSPGGRLQETQYF. The CDR3 nucleotides read TGTGCCAGCAGTCCAGGGGGACGCCTCCAAGAGACCCAGTACTTC. The chain employs TRBV28 and TRBJ2-5, with TRBD1 identical over 7 bases. The junction had 7 bases not matched to a gene; V was cut back by 5 bases and J by 1 base. Germline assignment: CDR1 MDHEN and CDR2 SYDVKM. The CDR3 extends over 15 amino acids.

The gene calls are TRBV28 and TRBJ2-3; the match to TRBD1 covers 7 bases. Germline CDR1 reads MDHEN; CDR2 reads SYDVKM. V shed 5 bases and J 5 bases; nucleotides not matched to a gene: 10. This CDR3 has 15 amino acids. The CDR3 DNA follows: TGTGCCAGCAGTCCGCTCGGGCAGGGGGAAGATACGCAGTATTTT. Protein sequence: CASSPLGQGEDTQYF.

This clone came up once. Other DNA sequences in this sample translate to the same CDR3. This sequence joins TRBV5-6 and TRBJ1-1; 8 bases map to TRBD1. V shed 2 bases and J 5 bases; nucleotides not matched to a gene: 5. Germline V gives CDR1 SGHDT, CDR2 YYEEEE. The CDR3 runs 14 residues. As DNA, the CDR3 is TGTGCCAGCAGCTTAGGACAGGGAGGGACTGAAGCTTTCTTT. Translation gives CASSLGQGGTEAFF.

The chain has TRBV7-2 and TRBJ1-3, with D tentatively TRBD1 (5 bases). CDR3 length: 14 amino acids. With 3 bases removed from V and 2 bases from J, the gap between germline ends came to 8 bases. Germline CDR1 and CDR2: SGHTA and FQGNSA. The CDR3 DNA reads TGTGCCAGCAGCTTTGGGGGGGCTGGAAACACCATATATTTT. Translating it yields CASSFGGAGNTIYF.

The DNA of the CDR3 is TGTGCCAGTATCTCGACAGGGTGGAACACTGAAGCTTTCTTT. Its protein product is CASISTGWNTEAFF. The chain uses TRBV19 and TRBJ1-1, with 7 positions matching TRBD1. Germline V gene sequence: CDR1 LNHDA, CDR2 SQIVND (reference sequence). J gave up 1 base and V 7 bases, and 6 bases lay outside the gene matches. The CDR3 consists of 14 residues.

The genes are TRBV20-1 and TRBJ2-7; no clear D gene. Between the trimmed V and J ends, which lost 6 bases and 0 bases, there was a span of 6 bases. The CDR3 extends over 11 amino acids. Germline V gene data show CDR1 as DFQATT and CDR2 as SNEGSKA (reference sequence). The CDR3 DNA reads TGCAGTGCCCCTAGCTCCTACGAGCAGTACTTC. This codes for CSAPSSYEQYF.

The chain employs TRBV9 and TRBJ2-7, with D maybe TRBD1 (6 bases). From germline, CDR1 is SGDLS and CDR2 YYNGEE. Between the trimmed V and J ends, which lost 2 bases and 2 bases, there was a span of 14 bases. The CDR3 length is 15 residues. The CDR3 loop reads CASSVAGDITYEQYF. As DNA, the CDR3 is TGTGCCAGCAGCGTGGCTGGGGACATTACCTACGAGCAGTACTTC.

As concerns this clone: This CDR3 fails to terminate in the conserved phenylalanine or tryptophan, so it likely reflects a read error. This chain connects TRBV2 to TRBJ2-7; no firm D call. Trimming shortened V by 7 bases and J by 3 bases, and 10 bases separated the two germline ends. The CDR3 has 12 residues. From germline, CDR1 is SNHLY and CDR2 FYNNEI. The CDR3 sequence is CASKVRYYEQYL. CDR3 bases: TGTGCCAGCAAAGTCCGCTACTACGAGCAGTACCTC.

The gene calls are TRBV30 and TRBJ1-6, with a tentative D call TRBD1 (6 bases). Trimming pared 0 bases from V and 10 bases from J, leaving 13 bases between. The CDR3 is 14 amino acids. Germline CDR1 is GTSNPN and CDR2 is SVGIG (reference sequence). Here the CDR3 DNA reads TGTGCCTGGAGTGTCTGGACAGCGGACTCACCCCTCCACTTT. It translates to CAWSVWTADSPLHF. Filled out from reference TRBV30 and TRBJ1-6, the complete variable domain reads SQTIHQWPATLVQPVGSPLSLECTVEGTSNPNLYWYRQAAGRGLQLLFYSVGIGQISSEVPQNLSASRPQDRQFILSSKKLLLSDSGFYLCAWSVWTADSPLHFGNGTRLTVT.

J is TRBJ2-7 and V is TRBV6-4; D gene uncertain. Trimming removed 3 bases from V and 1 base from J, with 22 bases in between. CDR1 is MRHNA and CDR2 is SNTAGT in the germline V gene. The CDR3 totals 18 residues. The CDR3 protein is CASSEIIRVLLRSYEQYF. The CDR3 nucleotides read TGTGCCAGCAGTGAAATCATCCGGGTTCTTCTGAGGTCCTACGAGCAGTACTTC.

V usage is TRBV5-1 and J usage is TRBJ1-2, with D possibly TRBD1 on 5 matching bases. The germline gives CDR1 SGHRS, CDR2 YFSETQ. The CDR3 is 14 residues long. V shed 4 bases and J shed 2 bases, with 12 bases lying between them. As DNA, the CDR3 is TGCGCCAGCAGCCCGGTGGGGGGAAACTATGGCTACACCTTC. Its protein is CASSPVGGNYGYTF. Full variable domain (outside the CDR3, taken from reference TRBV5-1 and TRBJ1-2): KAGVTQTPRYLIKTRGQQVTLSCSPISGHRSVSWYQQTPGQGLQFLFEYFSETQRNKGNFPGRFSGRQFSNSRSEMNVSTLELGDSALYLCASSPVGGNYGYTFGSGTRLTVV.

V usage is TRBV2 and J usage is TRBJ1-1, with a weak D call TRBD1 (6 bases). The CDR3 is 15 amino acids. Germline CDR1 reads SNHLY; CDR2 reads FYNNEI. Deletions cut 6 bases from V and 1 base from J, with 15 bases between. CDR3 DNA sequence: TGTGCCAGCAGGGGCCGGGGGGCGCGGAACACTGAAGCTTTCTTT. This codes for CASRGRGARNTEAFF. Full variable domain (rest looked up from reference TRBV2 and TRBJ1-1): EPEVTQTPSHQVTQMGQEVILRCVPISNHLYFYWYRQILGQKVEFLVSFYNNEISEKSEIFDDQFSVERPDGSNFTLKIRSTKLEDSAMYFCASRGRGARNTEAFFGQGTRLTVV.

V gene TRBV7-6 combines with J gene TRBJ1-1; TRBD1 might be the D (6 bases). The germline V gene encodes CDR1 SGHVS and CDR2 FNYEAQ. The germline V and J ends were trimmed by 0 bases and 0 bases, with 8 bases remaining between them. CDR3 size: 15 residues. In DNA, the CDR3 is TGTGCCAGCAGCTTAGCGCAGGGGATGAACACTGAAGCTTTCTTT. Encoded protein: CASSLAQGMNTEAFF. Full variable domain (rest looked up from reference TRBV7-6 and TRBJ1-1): GAGVSQSPRYKVTKRGQDVALRCDPISGHVSLYWYRQALGQGPEFLTYFNYEAQQDKSGLPNDRFSAERPEGSISTLTIQRTEQRDSAMYRCASSLAQGMNTEAFFGQGTRLTVV.

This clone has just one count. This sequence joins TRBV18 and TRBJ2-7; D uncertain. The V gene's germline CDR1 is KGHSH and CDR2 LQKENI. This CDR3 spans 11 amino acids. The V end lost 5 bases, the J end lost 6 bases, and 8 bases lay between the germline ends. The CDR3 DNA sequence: TGTGCCAGCTCAGGTCGGTTCGAGCAGTACTTC. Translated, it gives CASSGRFEQYF.

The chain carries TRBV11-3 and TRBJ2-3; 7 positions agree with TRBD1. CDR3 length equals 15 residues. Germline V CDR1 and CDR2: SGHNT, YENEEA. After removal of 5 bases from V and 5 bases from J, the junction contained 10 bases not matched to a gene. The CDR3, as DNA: TGTGCCAGCAGCCCCCGACAGGGCCGGGGAGATACGCAGTATTTT. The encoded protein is CASSPRQGRGDTQYF. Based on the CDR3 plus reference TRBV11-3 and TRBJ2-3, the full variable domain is EAGVVQSPRYKIIEKKQPVAFWCNPISGHNTLYWYLQNLGQGPELLIRYENEEAVDDSQLPKDRFSAERLKGVDSTLKIQPAELGDSAVYLCASSPRQGRGDTQYFGPGTRLTVL.

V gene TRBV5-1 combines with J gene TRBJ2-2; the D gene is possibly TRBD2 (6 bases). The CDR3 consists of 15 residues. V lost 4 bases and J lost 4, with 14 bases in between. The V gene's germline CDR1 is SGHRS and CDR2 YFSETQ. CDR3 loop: CASSMTAGGTGELFF. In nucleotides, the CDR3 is TGCGCCAGCAGCATGACAGCGGGTGGCACCGGGGAGCTGTTTTTT.

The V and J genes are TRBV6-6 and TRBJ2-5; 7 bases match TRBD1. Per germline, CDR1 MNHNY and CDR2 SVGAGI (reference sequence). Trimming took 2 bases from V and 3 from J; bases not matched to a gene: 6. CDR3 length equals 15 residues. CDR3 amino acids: CASSYPQGNEETQYF. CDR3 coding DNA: TGTGCCAGCAGTTACCCACAGGGGAATGAAGAGACCCAGTACTTC.

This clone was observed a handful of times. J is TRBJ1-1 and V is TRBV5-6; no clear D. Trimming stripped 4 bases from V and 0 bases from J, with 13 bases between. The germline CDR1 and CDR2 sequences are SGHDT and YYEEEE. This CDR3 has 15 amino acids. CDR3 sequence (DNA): TGTGCCAGCAGCCGCCTGGGTCAGGTGAACACTGAAGCTTTCTTT. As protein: CASSRLGQVNTEAFF. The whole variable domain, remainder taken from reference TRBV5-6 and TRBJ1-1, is DAGVTQSPTHLIKTRGQQVTLRCSPKSGHDTVSWYQQALGQGPQFIFQYYEEEERQRGNFPDRFSGHQFPNYSSELNVNALLLGDSALYLCASSRLGQVNTEAFFGQGTRLTVV.

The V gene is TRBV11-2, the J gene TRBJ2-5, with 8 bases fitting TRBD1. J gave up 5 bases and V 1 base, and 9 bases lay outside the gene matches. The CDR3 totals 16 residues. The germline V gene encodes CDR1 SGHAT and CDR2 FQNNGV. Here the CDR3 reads CASSLAGGQVWETQYF. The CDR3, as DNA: TGTGCCAGCAGCTTAGCTGGGGGACAGGTGTGGGAGACCCAGTACTTC. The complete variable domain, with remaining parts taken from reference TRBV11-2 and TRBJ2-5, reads EAGVAQSPRYKIIEKRQSVAFWCNPISGHATLYWYQQILGQGPKLLIQFQNNGVVDDSQLPKDRFSAERLKGVDSTLKIQPAKLEDSAVYLCASSLAGGQVWETQYFGPGTRLLVL.